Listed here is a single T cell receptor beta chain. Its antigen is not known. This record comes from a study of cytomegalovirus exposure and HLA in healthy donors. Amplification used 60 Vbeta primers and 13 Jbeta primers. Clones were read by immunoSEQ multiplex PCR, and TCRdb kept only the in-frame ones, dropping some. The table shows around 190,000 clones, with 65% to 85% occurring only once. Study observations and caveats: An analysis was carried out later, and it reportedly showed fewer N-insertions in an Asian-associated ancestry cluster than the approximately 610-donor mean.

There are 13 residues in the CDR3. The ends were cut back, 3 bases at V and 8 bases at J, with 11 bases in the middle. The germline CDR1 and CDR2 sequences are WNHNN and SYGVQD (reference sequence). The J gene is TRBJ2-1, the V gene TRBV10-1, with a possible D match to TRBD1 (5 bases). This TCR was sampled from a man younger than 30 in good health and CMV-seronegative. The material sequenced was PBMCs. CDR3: CASSEGQGDEQFF. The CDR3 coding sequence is TGCGCCAGCAGTGAAGGGCAGGGCGATGAGCAGTTCTTC.